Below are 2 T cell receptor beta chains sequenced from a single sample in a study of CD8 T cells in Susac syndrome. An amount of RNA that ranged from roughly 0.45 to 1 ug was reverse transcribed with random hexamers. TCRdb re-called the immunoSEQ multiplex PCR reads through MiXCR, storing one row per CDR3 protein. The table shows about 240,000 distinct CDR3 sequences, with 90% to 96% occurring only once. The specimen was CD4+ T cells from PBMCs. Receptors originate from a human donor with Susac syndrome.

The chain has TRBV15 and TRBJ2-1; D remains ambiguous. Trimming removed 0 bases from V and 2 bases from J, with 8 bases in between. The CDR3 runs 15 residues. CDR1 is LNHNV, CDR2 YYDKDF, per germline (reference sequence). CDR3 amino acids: CATSRDVRTYNEQFF. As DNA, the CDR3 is TGTGCCACCAGCAGAGATGTGAGGACCTACAATGAGCAGTTCTTC.

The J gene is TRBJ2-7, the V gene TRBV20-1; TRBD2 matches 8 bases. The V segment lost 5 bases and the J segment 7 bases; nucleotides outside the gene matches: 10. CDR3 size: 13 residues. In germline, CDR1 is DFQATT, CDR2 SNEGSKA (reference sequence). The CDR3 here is CSAPRAGAEEQYF. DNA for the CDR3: TGCAGTGCTCCCCGAGCGGGAGCGGAGGAGCAGTACTTC.